This T cell receptor (beta chain) was captured by sequencing in a study of shared clonotypes between healthy human individuals. Overall study results and limits: Generally, naive subsets (rather than memory subsets) showed larger estimated richness. Limitation of the genetic and exposure-history diversity represented came from the few donors.

The CDR3 runs 13 residues. Germline assignment: CDR1 GTSNPN and CDR2 SVGIG (reference sequence). V was clipped by 5 bases and J by 3 bases; unmatched bases: 5. To note about this clone: Its antigen is as yet unknown.

Once extracted for a subset, genomic DNA was divided evenly among several immunoSEQ plates. Sequencing used immunoSEQ multiplex PCR; TCRdb keeps in-frame clones, though not all of them. Seen here are some 2 million clones, roughly 94% observed once, and the top ten hold 0.1% to 0.15%. This chain uses TRBV30 with TRBJ2-3; 7 nucleotides match TRBD1. Specimen: naive CD4+ T cells sorted from blood. Noted subset: CD45RA+ positively selected. This TCR was sampled from a man aged 18 to 29 in good health. The CDR3 reads CAWGRQGTDTQYF. The CDR3 nucleotides read TGTGCCTGGGGTCGACAGGGAACAGATACGCAGTATTTT.